A single sample gave rise to the 26 T cell receptor beta chains below, sequenced in a study of blood T cell repertoires in COVID-19. The data were produced by immunoSEQ multiplex PCR, yet TCRdb's version contains in-frame clones alone and is incomplete. The profile covers under 250,000 clones, with about 93% appearing a single time and about 0.8% taken by the ten largest. Input material: peripheral blood. Every receptor here comes from a man aged 55 to 70 with COVID-19, enrolled during active disease.

The J gene is TRBJ1-5, the V gene TRBV19, with a tentative D call TRBD1 (5 bases). The CDR3 length is 15 residues. Germline V gives CDR1 LNHDA, CDR2 SQIVND (reference sequence). The V gene lost 5 bases and the J gene lost 9 bases, with 20 bases spanning the gap. The CDR3 sequence: CASSGQFGPLGPQHF. CDR3 DNA sequence: TGTGCCAGTAGTGGACAATTCGGGCCCTTAGGGCCCCAGCATTTT.

The chain carries TRBV23-1 and TRBJ1-4; the D is unclear. TRBV23-1 qualifies as an ORF whose function is uncertain. Trimming removed 0 bases from V and 6 bases from J, with 14 bases in between. The CDR3 is 16 residues long. CDR3 loop: CASSQSEGRGYEKLFF. DNA of the CDR3: TGCGCCAGCAGTCAATCGGAAGGGCGAGGGTATGAAAAACTGTTTTTT.

The V and J genes are TRBV3-1 (or the pseudogene TRBV3-2) and TRBJ2-3; a possible D gene is TRBD2 (5 bases). This CDR3 spans 16 amino acids. CDR1 is LGHDT and CDR2 is YNNKEL in the germline V gene (reference sequence). The V and J ends lost 1 base and 2 bases respectively, with 13 bases between them. DNA of the CDR3: TGTGCCAGCAGCCAAGCGTGGACTTCCCACACAGATACGCAGTATTTT. Translation gives CASSQAWTSHTDTQYF.

The V and J genes are TRBV7-2 and TRBJ1-1; D is perhaps TRBD1 (6 bases). The CDR3 covers 17 residues. Deletions cut 5 bases from V and 1 base from J, with 20 bases between. CDR1 is SGHTA, CDR2 FQGNSA, per germline. CDR3 bases: TGTGCCAGCAGCCCTCGGCAGGGGACACACTCGAACACTGAAGCTTTCTTT. The encoded protein is CASSPRQGTHSNTEAFF.

This chain links TRBV5-1 with TRBJ2-1; tentative D call: TRBD2 (6 bases). The germline V gene encodes CDR1 SGHRS and CDR2 YFSETQ. The V end was cut by 3 bases, the J end by 5 bases, with 18 bases between. The CDR3 sequence is 16 residues long. CDR3 protein: CASSSLGRRGDNEQFF. The CDR3 DNA reads TGCGCCAGCAGCTCGCTCGGACGGAGGGGAGACAATGAGCAGTTCTTC.

The chain recombines TRBV7-3 with TRBJ2-1; 13 positions agree with TRBD2. Germline CDR1 and CDR2: SGHTA and FQGTGA. V lost 5 bases, J lost 7 bases, and 8 bases stayed unmatched. The CDR3 covers 16 residues. The CDR3 nucleotides read TGTGCCAGCAGCGAGCTTACTAGCGGGAGGGATAATGAGCAGTTCTTC. Residues: CASSELTSGRDNEQFF.

The chain couples TRBV19 to TRBJ2-7; TRBD1 matches 9 bases. The germline V gene encodes CDR1 LNHDA and CDR2 SQIVND (reference sequence). The ends lost 1 base at V and 1 base at J; junction bases unmatched: 2. The CDR3 loop spans 15 amino acids. The chain's CDR3 is CASSIVGTGSYEQYF. Written as DNA, the CDR3 is TGTGCCAGTAGTATAGTAGGGACAGGGTCCTACGAGCAGTACTTC.

This clone has only one observation. The chain combines TRBV28 with TRBJ2-1, with a tentative D call TRBD2 (5 bases). This CDR3 spans 16 amino acids. V was shortened by 5 bases and J by 4 bases, with 18 bases between the two germline ends. The V gene's germline CDR1 is MDHEN and CDR2 SYDVKM. The CDR3 loop reads CASSPPLGSVYNEQFF. The CDR3 DNA is TGTGCCAGCAGTCCCCCCTTGGGTAGCGTTTACAATGAGCAGTTCTTC. Together with reference TRBV28 and TRBJ2-1, the CDR3 gives the full variable domain: DVKVTQSSRYLVKRTGEKVFLECVQDMDHENMFWYRQDPGLGLRLIYFSYDVKMKEKGDIPEGYSVSREKKERFSLILESASTNQTSMYLCASSPPLGSVYNEQFFGPGTRLTVL.

The chain joins TRBV3-1 (or the pseudogene TRBV3-2) to TRBJ1-1; a possible D gene is TRBD1 (5 bases). Germline CDR1 is LGHDT and CDR2 is YNNKEL (reference sequence). Trimming took 1 base from V and 6 from J, leaving 12 bases between them. This CDR3 has 14 residues. CDR3 sequence (DNA): TGTGCCAGCAGCCAAGGATGGGACTCCTCTGAAGCTTTCTTT. This encodes CASSQGWDSSEAFF.

This clone was counted a single time. V and J are TRBV9 and TRBJ2-2, with D maybe TRBD2 (7 bases). CDR3 length equals 16 residues. Germline loops: CDR1 SGDLS, CDR2 YYNGEE. V shed 7 bases and J shed 5 bases, with 21 bases lying between them. The CDR3: CASARGAGARTGELFF. The CDR3 bases are TGTGCCAGCGCGAGGGGGGCGGGAGCGCGGACCGGGGAGCTGTTTTTT.

The chain combines TRBV28 with TRBJ1-1; D may be TRBD1 (5 bases). Germline V gives CDR1 MDHEN, CDR2 SYDVKM. This CDR3 is 14 amino acids long. The germline V and J ends were trimmed by 6 bases and 1 base, with 12 bases remaining between them. The CDR3 DNA follows: TGTGCCAGCAGCTCGGGGGTACGGAACACTGAAGCTTTCTTT. Translated, it gives CASSSGVRNTEAFF.

The rearrangement joins TRBV2 to TRBJ1-2, with TRBD1 matching 10 bases. Losses at the gene ends were 11 bases for V and 4 bases for J; bases not matched to a gene: 13. This CDR3 has 15 residues. CDR1 is SNHLY, CDR2 FYNNEI, per germline. The CDR3 spells CAGTRQGATSYGYTF. In DNA, the CDR3 is TGTGCCGGAACCCGACAGGGGGCGACCAGCTATGGCTACACCTTC.

Only a few counts were recorded for this clone. At the DNA level, this CDR3 is encoded by other sequences in the same sample as well. The chain couples TRBV9 to TRBJ2-7, with 9 positions matching TRBD1. The CDR3 totals 15 residues. The V gene's germline CDR1 is SGDLS and CDR2 YYNGEE. Unmatched junction bases numbered 3, after V lost 0 bases and J lost 2 bases. The CDR3 protein is CASSVGGTGTYEQYF. CDR3 DNA: TGTGCCAGCAGCGTAGGTGGGACAGGGACCTACGAGCAGTACTTC.

This chain uses TRBV30 with TRBJ1-5; perhaps TRBD1 as D (5 bases). The V gene's germline CDR1 is GTSNPN and CDR2 SVGIG (reference sequence). Trimming removed 2 bases at V and 4 bases at J, with 9 bases between. The CDR3 has 13 amino acids. Here the CDR3 reads CAWSSRENQPQHF. DNA of the CDR3: TGTGCCTGGAGTAGCAGGGAAAATCAGCCCCAGCATTTT.

V is TRBV20-1 and J is TRBJ2-3; tentative D call: TRBD2 (5 bases). V was cut by 5 bases and J by 4 bases, with 19 bases left in between. Per germline, CDR1 DFQATT and CDR2 SNEGSKA (reference sequence). The CDR3 spans 15 residues. The CDR3 region has the DNA TGCAGTGCTGGTGGAGTAGCGCCGAATTCAGATACGCAGTATTTT. Amino acids: CSAGGVAPNSDTQYF.

The gene calls are TRBV6-5 and TRBJ1-6; TRBD1 is a possible D gene (6 bases). This CDR3 contains 14 residues. Germline lookup yields CDR1 MNHEY and CDR2 SVGAGI. Trimming took off 0 bases at V and 8 bases at J, with 8 bases between the two ends. CDR3 DNA: TGTGCCAGCAGTTACTCCAGGGGACATTCACCCCTCCACTTT. It is translated as CASSYSRGHSPLHF.

This chain uses TRBV9 with TRBJ2-1; the D gene is possibly TRBD2 (6 bases). The CDR3 runs to 15 residues. Trimming removed 5 bases from V and 1 base from J, with 13 bases in between. CDR1 is SGDLS and CDR2 is YYNGEE in the germline V gene. CDR3 amino acids: CASSRLAGSYNEQFF. DNA for the CDR3: TGTGCCAGCAGTCGTCTGGCGGGGTCCTACAATGAGCAGTTCTTC.

The chain recombines TRBV9 with TRBJ1-3; 7 bases line up with TRBD1. The CDR3 totals 16 residues. The V segment lost 3 bases and the J segment 4 bases; nucleotides outside the gene matches: 10. The V gene's germline CDR1 is SGDLS and CDR2 YYNGEE. The CDR3 sequence is CASSGNRGPSGNTIYF. CDR3 bases: TGTGCCAGCAGCGGGAACAGGGGCCCCTCCGGAAACACCATATATTTT.

The V call is TRBV3-1 (or the pseudogene TRBV3-2), the J call TRBJ2-3; the match to TRBD1 covers 8 bases. The ends lost 5 bases at V and 4 bases at J; junction bases unmatched: 8. The CDR3 loop spans 15 amino acids. CDR1 and CDR2 (germline): LGHDT, YNNKEL (reference sequence). The CDR3 loop reads CASSLSQGAADTQYF. CDR3 coding DNA: TGTGCCAGCAGCTTAAGCCAGGGGGCAGCAGATACGCAGTATTTT.

The chain has TRBV4-2 and TRBJ2-6, with TRBD1 matching over 7 bases. Germline V lookup: CDR1 LGHNA, CDR2 YNFKEQ. Trimming took 4 bases from V and 0 from J; bases not matched to a gene: 0. CDR3 length equals 15 residues. CDR3 residues: CASSRDSSGANVLTF. For the CDR3, the DNA is TGTGCCAGCAGCCGGGACAGCTCTGGGGCCAACGTCCTGACTTTC.

This chain links TRBV14 with TRBJ2-1, with 11 bases identical to TRBD1. The V gene end was trimmed by 1 base and the J gene end by 3 bases; junction bases not matched to a gene: 5. There are 17 residues in the CDR3. CDR1 SGHDN and CDR2 FVKESK come from the germline V gene. The CDR3 region has the DNA TGTGCCAGCAGCCAAGGATCGGGACAGGGGGGCTACAATGAGCAGTTCTTC. This encodes CASSQGSGQGGYNEQFF. The full variable domain, in which reference TRBV14 and TRBJ2-1 provide the parts outside the CDR3, is EAGVTQFPSHSVIEKGQTVTLRCDPISGHDNLYWYRRVMGKEIKFLLHFVKESKQDESGMPNNRFLAERTGGTYSTLKVQPAELEDSGVYFCASSQGSGQGGYNEQFFGPGTRLTVL.

The sample holds one count of this clone. The J gene is TRBJ2-7, the V gene TRBV6-4; possibly TRBD1 for D (6 bases). Between the trimmed V and J ends, which lost 6 bases and 4 bases, there was a span of 13 bases. This CDR3 region has 13 residues. Looked up from germline, CDR1 is MRHNA and CDR2 is SNTAGT. CDR3 amino acids: CASSGTDRYEQYF. The DNA of the CDR3 is TGTGCCAGCAGCGGAACCGACAGGTACGAGCAGTACTTC.

The rearrangement links TRBV15 to TRBJ1-2; maybe TRBD1 (5 bases). Trimming took off 0 bases at V and 7 bases at J, with 12 bases between the two ends. The germline V gene has CDR1 LNHNV and CDR2 YYDKDF (reference sequence). The CDR3 sequence is 14 residues long. In nucleotides, the CDR3 is TGTGCCACCAGCAGAGATTTAGGGGCGGCTGGCTACACCTTC. Translation gives CATSRDLGAAGYTF.

This chain uses TRBV5-1 with TRBJ2-1; D may be TRBD1 (6 bases). CDR1 SGHRS and CDR2 YFSETQ come from the germline V gene. The CDR3 has 14 amino acids. V was cut by 0 bases and J by 2 bases, with 6 bases left in between. The CDR3 protein is CASSLGGPYNEQFF. As DNA, the CDR3 is TGCGCCAGCAGCTTGGGGGGGCCCTACAATGAGCAGTTCTTC.

Comment on this clone: The germline gene is not matched at one end of the junction; a read error may be the cause. The rearrangement uses TRBV7-7 and TRBJ2-1; D perhaps matches TRBD1 (6 bases). Germline V CDR1 and CDR2: SSHAT, FNYEAQ (reference sequence). CDR3 length: 13 amino acids. CDR3 loop: CASSLEGGREQFF. The CDR3 DNA follows: TGTGCTAGCAGCTTGGAAGGGGGAAGGGAGCAGTTCTTC.

This sequence joins TRBV6-5 and TRBJ1-1; D possibly corresponds to TRBD1 (5 bases). The CDR3 runs to 14 residues. Germline lookup yields CDR1 MNHEY and CDR2 SVGAGI. V lost 5 bases and J 1 base, leaving 11 bases between the germline ends. The chain's CDR3 is CASSRGHTNTEAFF. The CDR3 DNA sequence: TGTGCCAGCAGTCGCGGACACACGAACACTGAAGCTTTCTTT.